These 21 T cell receptor beta chains share one sample of origin, sequenced in a study of T cells in Graves' hyperthyroidism and ophthalmopathy. The investigators amplified TCR beta CDR3 regions from RNA transcripts. First-round RT-PCR with HTBI primers amplified the TCR CDR3 region. TCRdb re-derived calls from the multiplex PCR reads in MiXCR, one entry per CDR3 protein. The table records about 500,000 distinct CDR3 sequences, roughly 45% of them present only once. The source material was peripheral blood or thyroid tissue (not recorded which). These TCRs come from an adult woman with Graves' disease, either hyperthyroidism or ophthalmopathy (not recorded which).

There are a few counts of this clonotype. The chain is built from TRBV10-3 and TRBJ1-4, with unresolved D. Germline V gene sequence: CDR1 ENHRY, CDR2 SYGVKD. The CDR3 is 13 amino acids. V was clipped by 0 bases and J by 7 bases, with 6 bases between them. CDR3 sequence reads: CAISESGGEKLFF. CDR3 DNA: TGTGCCATCAGTGAGTCGGGCGGTGAAAAACTGTTTTTT.

J is TRBJ1-6 and V is TRBV13; 10 nucleotides agree with TRBD1. CDR1 is PRHDT, CDR2 FYEKMQ, per germline (reference sequence). The CDR3 runs to 16 residues. Trimming cost V 3 bases and J 8 bases; bases outside gene matches: 7. The CDR3 sequence: CASSFSTGGEDSPLHF. The CDR3 DNA reads TGTGCCAGCAGCTTCTCGACAGGGGGCGAGGATTCACCCCTCCACTTT.

This clonotype came up a few times. This chain uses TRBV28 with TRBJ1-3, with 10 bases fitting TRBD1. The CDR3 has 16 residues. From germline, CDR1 is MDHEN and CDR2 SYDVKM. Unmatched junction bases numbered 10, after V lost 6 bases and J lost 5 bases. The CDR3 spells CASSAMGQGRRNTIYF. The CDR3 DNA is TGTGCCAGCAGCGCAATGGGACAGGGGCGCAGAAACACCATATATTTT.

This clonotype was counted only a few times. The J gene is TRBJ1-1, the V gene TRBV2; 7 bases are shared with TRBD1. V shed 8 bases and J 0 bases; nucleotides not matched to a gene: 6. Germline V gene sequence: CDR1 SNHLY, CDR2 FYNNEI. The length of the CDR3 is 14 residues. CDR3 sequence (DNA): TGTGCCAGCGGTCCTGGGACAGTGAACACTGAAGCTTTCTTT. Protein sequence: CASGPGTVNTEAFF.

This sequence joins TRBV5-1 and TRBJ1-6, with D hard to call. CDR1 and CDR2 from the germline V gene are SGHRS and YFSETQ. The CDR3 is made up of 15 amino acids. The V gene lost 4 bases and the J gene lost 10 bases, with 18 bases spanning the gap. CDR3 DNA: TGCGCCAGCAGCAAAGACGGAGACGGTTGGTCACCCCTCCACTTT. Protein product: CASSKDGDGWSPLHF.

This chain links TRBV7-3 with TRBJ1-5, with TRBD1 matching 8 bases. The CDR3 extends over 15 amino acids. Germline V gene data show CDR1 as SGHTA and CDR2 as FQGTGA. V shed 6 bases, J shed 7 bases, and the junction held 11 bases outside the gene matches. The CDR3 bases are TGTGCCAGCAGGTCAGGACAGGGAAGTTACCAGCCCCAGCATTTT. Translated: CASRSGQGSYQPQHF.

The table lists this clonotype with many counts. Written as DNA, the CDR3 is TGTGCCAGCAGTCTTTCCGGGACAGGGACGTATGGCTACACCTTC. Translating gives CASSLSGTGTYGYTF. This chain connects TRBV28 to TRBJ1-2; 9 bases align to TRBD1. With 5 bases clipped from V and 5 bases from J, the junction kept 9 bases outside the gene matches. The length of the CDR3 is 15 residues. Germline lookup yields CDR1 MDHEN and CDR2 SYDVKM.

CDR3 DNA sequence: TGTGCCAGTACGGAGGAAGCTTTCTTT. As protein: CASTEEAFF. This sequence joins TRBV19 and TRBJ1-1; no reliable D call. CDR3 size: 9 residues. The germline V and J ends were trimmed by 7 bases and 8 bases, with 5 bases remaining between them. CDR1 is LNHDA and CDR2 is SQIVND in the germline V gene (reference sequence).

This clonotype was detected many times. V and J are TRBV7-2 and TRBJ1-4, with D tentatively TRBD1 (6 bases). From germline, CDR1 is SGHTA and CDR2 FQGNSA. This CDR3 is 15 amino acids long. The V end lost 5 bases, the J end lost 4 bases, and 14 bases lay between the germline ends. CDR3 sequence: CASSQRARGNEKLFF. The CDR3 DNA follows: TGTGCCAGCAGCCAACGGGCCAGGGGTAATGAAAAACTGTTTTTT.

This clonotype was observed a few times. Likely a read error: the CDR3 ends without its conserved phenylalanine or tryptophan. The DNA is omitted, as the CDR3 cannot be located on it reliably, and the CDR3 follows TCRdb's listing. This sequence joins TRBV3-2 and TRBJ2-7; the DNA was not used to check the table's D call, TRBD2. TRBV3-2 is deemed a pseudogene. The CDR3 length equals 13 residues, ends included. The CDR3 loop is CASSQDGKLGPEL.

The V call is TRBV19, the J call TRBJ2-5, with TRBD1 matching over 7 bases. Germline lookup yields CDR1 LNHDA and CDR2 SQIVND (reference sequence). With V trimmed by 3 bases and J by 4 bases, 5 bases remained unmatched. This CDR3 has 14 residues. The chain's CDR3 is CASSINRGGETQYF. DNA of the CDR3: TGTGCCAGTAGTATTAACAGGGGTGGAGAGACCCAGTACTTC.

This clonotype was seen a few times. This chain links TRBV7-9 with TRBJ2-5, with D maybe TRBD2 (6 bases). Germline CDR1 is SEHNR and CDR2 is FQNEAQ (reference sequence). There are 15 residues in the CDR3. Trimming left V 3 bases short and J 1 base short, with 12 bases between. The CDR3 bases are TGTGCCAGCAGCTTCTATAGCGGACCCCAAGAGACCCAGTACTTC. It yields the protein CASSFYSGPQETQYF.

The chain links TRBV10-3 to TRBJ1-5; 12 bases match TRBD1. Germline V gene data show CDR1 as ENHRY and CDR2 as SYGVKD. Unmatched junction bases numbered 5, after V lost 6 bases and J lost 5 bases. The CDR3 totals 15 residues. The CDR3 nucleotides read TGTGCCATCAGCACCGGGACAGGGGGCCATCAGCCCCAGCATTTT. Translating gives CAISTGTGGHQPQHF.

This chain connects TRBV2 to TRBJ2-7; 8 bases map to TRBD2. Germline V gene data show CDR1 as SNHLY and CDR2 as FYNNEI. CDR3 size: 17 residues. J lost 4 bases, V lost 6 bases, and 17 bases had no gene match. The CDR3 protein is CASSQDASGPIGYEQYF. DNA of the CDR3: TGTGCCAGCAGCCAAGACGCTAGCGGGCCCATTGGGTACGAGCAGTACTTC.

The gene calls are TRBV19 and TRBJ2-7; 8 bases match TRBD1. Germline V lookup: CDR1 LNHDA, CDR2 SQIVND (reference sequence). This CDR3 contains 13 residues. V was pared by 8 bases and J by 3 bases, with 6 bases of the junction left unmatched. CDR3 sequence reads: CASGTTGGYEQYF. CDR3 coding DNA: TGTGCCAGTGGCACCACAGGGGGCTACGAGCAGTACTTC. Full variable domain (rest looked up from reference TRBV19 and TRBJ2-7): DGGITQSPKYLFRKEGQNVTLSCEQNLNHDAMYWYRQDPGQGLRLIYYSQIVNDFQKGDIAEGYSVSREKKESFPLTVTSAQKNPTAFYLCASGTTGGYEQYFGPGTRLTVT.

The chain employs TRBV2 and TRBJ1-2; 7 bases map to TRBD1. This CDR3 contains 15 residues. Germline assignment: CDR1 SNHLY and CDR2 FYNNEI. Losses at the gene ends were 7 bases for V and 1 base for J; bases not matched to a gene: 9. The CDR3, as DNA: TGTGCCAGCAAACTGACAGGGACGTATAACTATGGCTACACCTTC. Its protein product is CASKLTGTYNYGYTF.

This clonotype was observed many times. The rearrangement uses TRBV12-3 or TRBV12-4 and TRBJ2-2; 8 nucleotides agree with TRBD1. The CDR3 is 14 residues long. V lost 5 bases, J lost 3 bases, and 2 bases stayed unmatched. The DNA of the CDR3 is TGTGCCAGCAGTACCAGGGGGCACACCGGGGAGCTGTTTTTT. This sequence encodes CASSTRGHTGELFF.

CDR3 in amino acids: CASSYTQRTGKGFEQYF. In DNA form, the CDR3 reads TGTGCCAGCAGTTACACCCAACGTACAGGGAAGGGGTTCGAGCAGTACTTC. The V gene is TRBV6-5, the J gene TRBJ2-7; D might be TRBD1 (6 bases). Germline V gives CDR1 MNHEY, CDR2 SVGAGI. V was pared by 2 bases and J by 6 bases, with 23 bases between. The CDR3 is made up of 17 amino acids.

This clonotype appeared many times. V and J are TRBV5-1 and TRBJ1-2; D is unresolved. The CDR3 has 13 amino acids. V lost 5 bases and J lost 6, with 14 bases in between. Germline V CDR1 and CDR2: SGHRS, YFSETQ. CDR3 in amino acids: CASRERTQDGYTF. CDR3 bases: TGCGCCAGCAGAGAGAGGACGCAGGATGGCTACACCTTC.

The chain is built from TRBV11-2 and TRBJ1-6, with 8 bases identical to TRBD1. This CDR3 spans 15 amino acids. After removal of 2 bases from V and 8 bases from J, the junction contained 5 bases not matched to a gene. Germline assignment: CDR1 SGHAT and CDR2 FQNNGV. Here the CDR3 DNA reads TGTGCCAGCAGCTTAACCAGGGGGCCCGATTCACCCCTCCACTTT. Amino acids: CASSLTRGPDSPLHF. The full variable domain, rest sourced from reference TRBV11-2 and TRBJ1-6, is EAGVAQSPRYKIIEKRQSVAFWCNPISGHATLYWYQQILGQGPKLLIQFQNNGVVDDSQLPKDRFSAERLKGVDSTLKIQPAKLEDSAVYLCASSLTRGPDSPLHFGNGTRLTVT.

This clonotype was detected many times. The chain is built from TRBV9 and TRBJ1-4, with D possibly TRBD1 on 5 matching bases. The length of the CDR3 is 14 residues. Germline assignment: CDR1 SGDLS and CDR2 YYNGEE. V shed 2 bases and J shed 8 bases, with 13 bases lying between them. DNA for the CDR3: TGTGCCAGCAGCGTTGGGGGAGGAGAGGAAAAACTGTTTTTT. As protein: CASSVGGGEEKLFF.